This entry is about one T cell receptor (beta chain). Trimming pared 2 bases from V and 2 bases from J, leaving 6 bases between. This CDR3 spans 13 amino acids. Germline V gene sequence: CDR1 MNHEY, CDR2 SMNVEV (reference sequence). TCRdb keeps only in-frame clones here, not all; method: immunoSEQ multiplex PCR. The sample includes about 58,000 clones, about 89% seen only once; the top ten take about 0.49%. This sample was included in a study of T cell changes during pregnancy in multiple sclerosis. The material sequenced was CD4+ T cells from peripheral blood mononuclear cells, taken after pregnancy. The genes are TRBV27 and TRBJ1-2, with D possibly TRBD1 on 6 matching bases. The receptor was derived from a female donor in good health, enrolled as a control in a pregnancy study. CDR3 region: CASSLGQNYGYTF. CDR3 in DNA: TGTGCCAGCAGTTTAGGACAGAACTATGGCTACACCTTC.